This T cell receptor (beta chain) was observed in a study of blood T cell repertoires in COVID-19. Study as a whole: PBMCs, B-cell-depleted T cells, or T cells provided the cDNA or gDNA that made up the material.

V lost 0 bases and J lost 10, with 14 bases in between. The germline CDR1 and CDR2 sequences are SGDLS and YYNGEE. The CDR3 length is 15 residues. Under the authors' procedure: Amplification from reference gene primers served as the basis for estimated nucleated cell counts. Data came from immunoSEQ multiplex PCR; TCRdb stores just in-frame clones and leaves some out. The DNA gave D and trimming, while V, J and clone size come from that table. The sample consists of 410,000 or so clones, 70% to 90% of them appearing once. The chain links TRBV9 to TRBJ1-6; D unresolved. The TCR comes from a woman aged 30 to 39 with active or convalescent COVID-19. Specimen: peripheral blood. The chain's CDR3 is CASSVGDPVGSPLHF. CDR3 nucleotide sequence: TGTGCCAGCAGCGTAGGAGACCCAGTCGGGTCACCCCTCCACTTT.